This record concerns one T cell receptor beta chain sequence. Authors' data handling: Reference gene primer amplification yielded estimated nucleated cell counts. Libraries were prepared by immunoSEQ multiplex PCR; TCRdb keeps only in-frame clonotypes and omits some of them. That table supplies the V and J calls and clone size; D and trimming were determined from the DNA. The table includes 180,000 or so clones, 85% to 90% detected once. This entry belongs to a study of blood T cell repertoires in COVID-19. The receptor comes from a man younger than 35 with acute or convalescent COVID-19. Sequenced: peripheral blood.

The DNA for the CDR3 is TGTGCCAGCAGCCCGAGGACAGATGATAGCAATCAGCCCCAGCATTTT. It is translated as CASSPRTDDSNQPQHF. The rearrangement uses TRBV7-8 and TRBJ1-5; weak D call: TRBD1 (6 bases). The CDR3 sequence is 16 residues long. CDR1 SGHVS and CDR2 FQNEAQ come from the germline V gene. V was shortened by 5 bases and J by 0 bases, with 14 bases between the two germline ends.